This T cell receptor beta chain comes out of a study of radiation and T cells in renal cell carcinoma. Germline V gene lookup returns CDR1 MNHNS and CDR2 SASEGT. After removal of 6 bases from V and 5 bases from J, the junction contained 10 bases not matched to a gene. The CDR3 spans 15 residues. About this clone itself: Its antigen is undetermined.

This table comes from immunoSEQ multiplex PCR, and its TCRdb copy is limited to in-frame clones, with some not included. The sample contains 130,000 or so clones, approximately 87% of which appear only once. Study-wide results and caveats: Baseline intratumoral clonotype presence is unknown without pretreatment biopsies.

Time point meaning: baseline pretreatment blood. Treatment defined: 15 Gy SBRT to primary tumor, nephrectomy 4 weeks later. The tumor was a clear cell renal cell carcinoma. This TCR came from a woman in her forties or fifties with renal cell carcinoma. J is TRBJ1-5 and V is TRBV6-1, with 7 bases aligning to TRBD1. The specimen comprised blood, sampled from a patient whose treatment included radiotherapy and nephrectomy. The CDR3 is CASRWGQLFDQPQHF. The CDR3, as DNA: TGTGCCAGCAGATGGGGACAGCTATTCGATCAGCCCCAGCATTTT.